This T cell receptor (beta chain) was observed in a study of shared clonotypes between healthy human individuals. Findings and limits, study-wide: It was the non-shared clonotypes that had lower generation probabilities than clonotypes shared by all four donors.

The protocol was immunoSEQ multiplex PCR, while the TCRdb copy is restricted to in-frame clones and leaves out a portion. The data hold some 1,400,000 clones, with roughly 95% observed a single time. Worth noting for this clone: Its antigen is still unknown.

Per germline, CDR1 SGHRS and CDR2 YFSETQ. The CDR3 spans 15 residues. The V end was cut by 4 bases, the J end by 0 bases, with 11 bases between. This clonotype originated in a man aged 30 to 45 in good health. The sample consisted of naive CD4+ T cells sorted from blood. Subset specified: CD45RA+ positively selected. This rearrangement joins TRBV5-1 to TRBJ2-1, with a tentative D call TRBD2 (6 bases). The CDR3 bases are TGCGCCAGCAGCATAGGCGGGAACTCCTACAATGAGCAGTTCTTC. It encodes CASSIGGNSYNEQFF.